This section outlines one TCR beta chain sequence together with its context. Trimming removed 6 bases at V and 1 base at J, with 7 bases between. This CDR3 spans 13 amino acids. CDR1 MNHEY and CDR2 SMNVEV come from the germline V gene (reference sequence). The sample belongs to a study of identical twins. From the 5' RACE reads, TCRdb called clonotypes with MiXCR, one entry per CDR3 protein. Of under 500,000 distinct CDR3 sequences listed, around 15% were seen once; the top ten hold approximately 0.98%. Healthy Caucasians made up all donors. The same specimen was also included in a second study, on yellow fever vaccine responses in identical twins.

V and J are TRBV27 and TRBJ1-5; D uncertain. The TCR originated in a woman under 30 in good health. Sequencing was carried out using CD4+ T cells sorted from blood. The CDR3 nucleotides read TGTGCCAGCAGCCGGTGGAGCAATCAGCCCCAGCATTTT. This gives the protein CASSRWSNQPQHF.